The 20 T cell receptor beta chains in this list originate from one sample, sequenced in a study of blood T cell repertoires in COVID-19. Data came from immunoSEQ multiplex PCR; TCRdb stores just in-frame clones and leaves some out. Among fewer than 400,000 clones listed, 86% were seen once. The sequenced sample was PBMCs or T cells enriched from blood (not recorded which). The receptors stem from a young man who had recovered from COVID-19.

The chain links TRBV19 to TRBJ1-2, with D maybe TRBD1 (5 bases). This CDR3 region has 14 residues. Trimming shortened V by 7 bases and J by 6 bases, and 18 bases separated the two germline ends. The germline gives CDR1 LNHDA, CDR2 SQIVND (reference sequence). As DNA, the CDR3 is TGTGCCAGTACCACACCCGCGGGGGACGATGGCTACACCTTC. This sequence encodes CASTTPAGDDGYTF. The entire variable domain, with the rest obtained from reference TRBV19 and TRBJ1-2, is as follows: DGGITQSPKYLFRKEGQNVTLSCEQNLNHDAMYWYRQDPGQGLRLIYYSQIVNDFQKGDIAEGYSVSREKKESFPLTVTSAQKNPTAFYLCASTTPAGDDGYTFGSGTRLTVV.

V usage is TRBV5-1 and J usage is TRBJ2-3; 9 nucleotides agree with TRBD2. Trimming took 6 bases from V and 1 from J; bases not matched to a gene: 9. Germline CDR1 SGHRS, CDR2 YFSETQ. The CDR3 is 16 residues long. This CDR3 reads CASTFGRTSGTDTQYF. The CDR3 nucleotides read TGCGCCAGCACCTTTGGCAGGACTAGCGGCACAGATACGCAGTATTTT.

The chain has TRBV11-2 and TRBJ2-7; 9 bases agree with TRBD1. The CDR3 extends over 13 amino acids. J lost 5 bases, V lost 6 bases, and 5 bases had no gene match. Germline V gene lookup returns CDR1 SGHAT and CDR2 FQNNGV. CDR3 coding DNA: TGTGCCAGCAGTTACAGGGGGCGGGACGAGCAGTACTTC. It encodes CASSYRGRDEQYF.

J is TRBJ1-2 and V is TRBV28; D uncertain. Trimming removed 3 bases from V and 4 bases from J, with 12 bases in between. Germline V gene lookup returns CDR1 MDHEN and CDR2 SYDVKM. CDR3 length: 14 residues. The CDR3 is CASSFPEQSYGYTF. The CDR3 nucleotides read TGTGCCAGCAGTTTTCCGGAACAGAGCTATGGCTACACCTTC.

CDR3 sequence: CASSLRRTENTEAFF. CDR3 DNA: TGTGCCAGCAGTTTACGACGGACAGAGAACACTGAAGCTTTCTTT. V gene TRBV27 combines with J gene TRBJ1-1; maybe TRBD1 (6 bases). There are 15 residues in the CDR3. The V end lost 2 bases, the J end lost 1 base, and 11 bases lay between the germline ends. The germline V gene has CDR1 MNHEY and CDR2 SMNVEV (reference sequence).

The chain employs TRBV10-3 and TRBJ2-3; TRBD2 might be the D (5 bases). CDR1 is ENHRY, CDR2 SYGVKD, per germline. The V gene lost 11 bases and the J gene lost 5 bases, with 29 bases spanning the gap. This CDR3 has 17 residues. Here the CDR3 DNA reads TGTGCCTCCCAAGGAGGAAGCAGGAGAGGGTATAGAGATACGCAGTATTTT. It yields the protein CASQGGSRRGYRDTQYF.

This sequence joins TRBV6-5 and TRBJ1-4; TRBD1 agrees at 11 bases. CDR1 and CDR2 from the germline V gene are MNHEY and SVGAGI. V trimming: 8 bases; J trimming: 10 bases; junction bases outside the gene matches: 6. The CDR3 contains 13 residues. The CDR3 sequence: CASLGDRGGKLFF. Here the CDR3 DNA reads TGTGCCAGCCTGGGGGACAGGGGGGGAAAACTGTTTTTT.

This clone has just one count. This CDR3 reads CASSSDRVSYEQYF. CDR3 coding DNA: TGTGCCAGTAGTAGCGACAGAGTTTCCTACGAGCAGTACTTC. V and J are TRBV19 and TRBJ2-7; tentative D call: TRBD1 (5 bases). CDR3 length: 14 residues. V dropped 4 bases and J dropped 1 base, with 11 bases sitting between them. From germline, CDR1 is LNHDA and CDR2 SQIVND (reference sequence).

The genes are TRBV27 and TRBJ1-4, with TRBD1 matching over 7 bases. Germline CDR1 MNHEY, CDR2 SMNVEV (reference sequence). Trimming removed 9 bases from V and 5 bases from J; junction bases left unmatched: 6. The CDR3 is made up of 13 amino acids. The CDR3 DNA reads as TGTGCCAGTTCAGACAGGGAGAATGAAAAACTGTTTTTT. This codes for CASSDRENEKLFF.

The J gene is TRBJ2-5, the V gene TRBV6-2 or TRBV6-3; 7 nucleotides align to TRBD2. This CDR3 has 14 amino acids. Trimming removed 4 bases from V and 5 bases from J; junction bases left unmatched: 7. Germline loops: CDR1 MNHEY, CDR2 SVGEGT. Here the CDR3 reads CASSSSWEGETQYF. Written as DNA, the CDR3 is TGTGCCAGCAGTTCTTCATGGGAGGGCGAGACCCAGTACTTC.

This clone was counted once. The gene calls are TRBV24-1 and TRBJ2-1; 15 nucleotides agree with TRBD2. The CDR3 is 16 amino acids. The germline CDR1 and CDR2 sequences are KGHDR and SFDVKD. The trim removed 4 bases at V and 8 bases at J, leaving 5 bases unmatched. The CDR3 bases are TGTGCCACCAGTGACAGGACTAGCGGGAGGGCCGATGAGCAGTTCTTC. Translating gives CATSDRTSGRADEQFF.

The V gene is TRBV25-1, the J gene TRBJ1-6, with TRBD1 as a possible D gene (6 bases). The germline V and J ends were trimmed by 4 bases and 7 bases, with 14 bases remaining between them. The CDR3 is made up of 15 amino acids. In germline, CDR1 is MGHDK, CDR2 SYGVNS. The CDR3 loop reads CASSAPGQFNSPLHF. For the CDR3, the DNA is TGTGCCAGCAGTGCACCCGGACAGTTCAATTCACCCCTCCACTTT.

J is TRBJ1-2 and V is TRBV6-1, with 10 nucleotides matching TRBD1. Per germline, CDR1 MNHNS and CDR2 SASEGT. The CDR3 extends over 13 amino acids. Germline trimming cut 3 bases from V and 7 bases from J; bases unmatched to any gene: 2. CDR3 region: CASSEGQGLGYTF. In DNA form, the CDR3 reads TGTGCCAGCAGTGAGGGACAGGGGCTTGGCTACACCTTC.

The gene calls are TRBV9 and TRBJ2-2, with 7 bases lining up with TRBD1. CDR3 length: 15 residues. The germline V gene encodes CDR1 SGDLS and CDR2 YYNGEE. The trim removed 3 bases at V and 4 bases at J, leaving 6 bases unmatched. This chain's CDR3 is CASSEGGDGTGELFF. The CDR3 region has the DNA TGTGCCAGCAGCGAAGGGGGCGATGGCACCGGGGAGCTGTTTTTT. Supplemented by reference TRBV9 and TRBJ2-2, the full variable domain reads DSGVTQTPKHLITATGQRVTLRCSPRSGDLSVYWYQQSLDQGLQFLIQYYNGEERAKGNILERFSAQQFPDLHSELNLSSLELGDSALYFCASSEGGDGTGELFFGEGSRLTVL.

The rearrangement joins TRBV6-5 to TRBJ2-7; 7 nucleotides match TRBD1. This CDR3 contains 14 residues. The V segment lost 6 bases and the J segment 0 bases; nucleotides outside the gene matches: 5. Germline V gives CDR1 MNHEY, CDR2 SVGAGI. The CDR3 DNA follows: TGTGCCAGCAGCCCCGGGACAGCCTCCTACGAGCAGTACTTC. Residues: CASSPGTASYEQYF.

CDR3 protein: CASSEQGFGELFF. For the CDR3, the DNA is TGTGCCAGCAGTGAACAGGGCTTCGGGGAGCTGTTTTTT. The chain couples TRBV12-3 or TRBV12-4 to TRBJ2-2; TRBD1 is a possible D gene (6 bases). The V end was cut by 5 bases, the J end by 7 bases, with 11 bases between. This CDR3 is 13 amino acids long.

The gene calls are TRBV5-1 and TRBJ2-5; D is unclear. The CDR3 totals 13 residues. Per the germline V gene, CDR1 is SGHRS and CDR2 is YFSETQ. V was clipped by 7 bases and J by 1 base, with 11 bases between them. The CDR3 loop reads CASAQAPQETQYF. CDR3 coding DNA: TGCGCCAGCGCCCAGGCACCCCAAGAGACCCAGTACTTC.

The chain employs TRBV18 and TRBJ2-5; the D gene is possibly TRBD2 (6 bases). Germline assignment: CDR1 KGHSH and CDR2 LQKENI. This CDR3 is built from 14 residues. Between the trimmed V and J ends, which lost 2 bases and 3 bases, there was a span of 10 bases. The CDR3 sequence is CASSPLEGEETQYF. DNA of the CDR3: TGTGCCAGCTCACCATTGGAGGGTGAAGAGACCCAGTACTTC.

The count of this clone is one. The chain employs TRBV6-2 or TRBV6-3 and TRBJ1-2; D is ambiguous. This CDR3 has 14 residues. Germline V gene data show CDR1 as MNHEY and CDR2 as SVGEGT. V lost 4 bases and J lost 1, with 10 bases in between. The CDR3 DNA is TGTGCCAGCAGTTCGGGGAGATTTAACTATGGCTACACCTTC. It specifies CASSSGRFNYGYTF.

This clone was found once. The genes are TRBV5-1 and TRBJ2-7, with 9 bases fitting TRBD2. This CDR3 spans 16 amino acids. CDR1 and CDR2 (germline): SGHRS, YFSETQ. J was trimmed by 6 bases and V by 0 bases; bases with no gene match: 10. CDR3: CASSLALGGGAAEQYF. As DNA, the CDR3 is TGCGCCAGCAGCTTGGCCCTCGGCGGGGGGGCCGCCGAGCAGTACTTC. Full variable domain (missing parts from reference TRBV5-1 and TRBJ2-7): KAGVTQTPRYLIKTRGQQVTLSCSPISGHRSVSWYQQTPGQGLQFLFEYFSETQRNKGNFPGRFSGRQFSNSRSEMNVSTLELGDSALYLCASSLALGGGAAEQYFGPGTRLTVT.